The rows below give T cell receptor beta chains drawn from one sample of a study of control samples from healthy donors and cancer patients. Sequenced by immunoSEQ multiplex PCR; TCRdb stores in-frame clones only, minus some. The data contain about 140,000 clones, around 90% of them singletons. What was sequenced was blood. Every receptor here comes from a man aged 18 to 30 in good health. CDR3s include the opening cysteine and the closing phenylalanine or tryptophan. The D gene is left open where the match is weak. Size values are once, few and many counts, or a class for expanded clones, and some rows have none.

V gene	clone size	J gene	D gene	CDR3 protein	CDR3 DNA
TRBV30	-	TRBJ2-1	-	CAWSVPQGGPYNEQFF	TGTGCCTGGAGTGTACCGCAGGGGGGACCTTACAATGAGCAGTTCTTC
TRBV4-3	-	TRBJ2-7	-	CASSQGPKASYEQYF	TGCGCCAGCAGCCAAGGTCCCAAGGCCTCCTACGAGCAGTACTTC
TRBV27	-	TRBJ1-6	-	CASRGGTHSNSPLHF	TGTGCCAGCAGGGGGGGGACTCACTCTAATTCACCCCTCCACTTT
TRBV9	few	TRBJ2-2	-	CASSADSLGELFF	TGTGCCAGCAGCGCGGACAGCCTCGGGGAGCTGTTTTTT
TRBV6-4	-	TRBJ2-2	-	CASTLQAGTGELFF	TGTGCCAGCACCCTACAGGCGGGCACCGGGGAGCTGTTTTTT
TRBV5-1	-	TRBJ2-1	TRBD2	CASSLLSGGANEQFF	TGCGCCAGCAGCTTGTTAAGCGGGGGGGCCAATGAGCAGTTCTTC
TRBV12-3/TRBV12-4	-	TRBJ2-5	-	CASSTEAQETQYF	TGTGCCAGCAGTACAGAGGCACAAGAGACCCAGTACTTC
TRBV21-1	-	TRBJ1-2	-	CASSKIRSAGGGYTF	TGTGCCAGCAGCAAAATCCGCAGCGCAGGGGGCGGCTACACCTTC
TRBV5-1	-	TRBJ2-2	-	CASSAAVGPGELFF	TGCGCCAGCAGCGCTGCCGTGGGGCCCGGGGAGCTGTTTTTT
TRBV29-1	-	TRBJ2-7	-	CSVRSGAVRQGTYEQYF	TGCAGCGTCCGCTCGGGGGCAGTACGACAAGGGACCTACGAGCAGTACTTC
TRBV10-3	-	TRBJ1-2	TRBD1	CATLNRDSRGGYTF	TGTGCCACCTTGAATAGGGACAGCCGGGGTGGCTACACCTTC
TRBV2	-	TRBJ1-3	TRBD1	CASSKGRGTALSGNTIYF	TGTGCCAGCAGTAAGGGCCGGGGGACAGCCCTCTCTGGAAACACCATATATTTT
TRBV5-1	-	TRBJ1-2	-	CASSLAEAQLGYTF	TGCGCCAGCAGCTTGGCCGAGGCCCAACTGGGCTACACCTTC
TRBV19	-	TRBJ2-2	TRBD1	CASGQDRGQTGELFF	TGTGCCAGTGGACAGGACAGGGGGCAGACCGGGGAGCTGTTTTTT
TRBV7-2	-	TRBJ1-6	TRBD1	CASSWGVGQVITLHF	TGTGCCAGCAGCTGGGGGGTTGGACAGGTAATCACCCTCCACTTT
TRBV4-3	once	TRBJ2-1	TRBD2	CASSQEGALAGFNEQFF	TGCGCCAGCAGCCAGGAAGGTGCACTAGCGGGGTTTAATGAGCAGTTCTTC
TRBV3-1/TRBV3-2	-	TRBJ1-2	-	CASSHREAGYTF	TGTGCCAGCAGCCACAGGGAGGCTGGCTACACCTTC
TRBV24-1	-	TRBJ2-1	TRBD1	CATSDYTGTGAHEQFF	TGTGCCACCAGTGATTACACCGGGACAGGGGCCCATGAGCAGTTCTTC
TRBV2	-	TRBJ1-2	TRBD1	CASRGRGREYGYTF	TGTGCCAGCAGGGGGAGGGGGCGCGAATATGGCTACACCTTC
TRBV28	-	TRBJ2-7	-	CASSQPTGQYF	TGTGCCAGCAGTCAGCCCACGGGGCAGTACTTC
TRBV5-5	-	TRBJ1-4	-	CASSLAAGDSEKLFF	TGTGCCAGCAGCTTGGCCGCAGGGGATAGTGAAAAACTGTTTTTT
TRBV28	-	TRBJ1-2	-	CASSSLRSYTF	TGTGCCAGCAGTTCCCTCAGGAGCTACACCTTC
TRBV27	-	TRBJ2-3	TRBD2	CASRTSLRVDTQYF	TGTGCCAGCAGGACTAGCCTGCGCGTAGATACGCAGTATTTT
TRBV5-4	once	TRBJ2-3	-	CASSLTGISTDTQYF	TGTGCCAGCAGCTTGACGGGGATAAGCACAGATACGCAGTATTTT
TRBV29-1	-	TRBJ1-1	-	CSVLGALGAFF	TGCAGCGTTCTTGGGGCCCTGGGAGCTTTCTTT
TRBV3-1/TRBV3-2	-	TRBJ2-7	TRBD1	CATGQGLTGEQYF	TGTGCCACGGGACAGGGGCTAACCGGCGAGCAGTACTTC
TRBV6-1	-	TRBJ2-7	-	CASSEGRLYEQYF	TGTGCCAGCAGTGAGGGCAGGTTGTACGAGCAGTACTTC
TRBV30	-	TRBJ1-5	-	CAWSPSGQTPNQPQHF	TGTGCCTGGAGTCCAAGCGGGCAGACACCTAATCAGCCCCAGCATTTT
TRBV10-1	-	TRBJ2-7	-	CARGGRIKYEQYF	TGCGCCAGAGGGGGACGGATCAAATACGAGCAGTACTTC